The 17 T cell receptor beta chains listed next were all sequenced from one sample in a study of neoadjuvant anti-PD-1 for oral cavity cancer (dated by TCRdb to the early 2020s). To prepare the library, the immunoSEQ multiplex PCR assay was applied. The immuneACCESS repertoire file appears here via TCRdb, limited to in-frame rearrangements. These files lack a portion of the clones; in checked studies, under half of the deficit traces to unresolved V genes, and the cause of the others is not known. The sample contains some 7,300 clones, around 48% of them found a single time. 26% of the sample is held by the ten biggest clonotypes. Interpreted using the paper, the time point label stands for: before neoadjuvant nivolumab. Material: tumor tissue, obtained before nivolumab (anti-PD-1) treatment. These receptors originate from a person between 40 and 85 years old with oral cavity squamous cell carcinoma.

The chain couples TRBV6-5 to TRBJ1-1, with D possibly TRBD1 on 6 matching bases. This CDR3 has 15 amino acids. In germline, CDR1 is MNHEY, CDR2 SVGAGI. Trimming cost V 6 bases and J 7 bases, with 21 bases left between them. CDR3 nucleotides: TGTGCCAGCAGCCGGACTACGGGGGCGCAGGGTGAAGCTTTCTTT. Amino acid sequence: CASSRTTGAQGEAFF.

The chain recombines TRBV9 with TRBJ1-5; D remains unclear. The germline CDR1 and CDR2 sequences are SGDLS and YYNGEE. The CDR3 contains 19 residues. Trimming removed 0 bases from V and 0 bases from J, with 19 bases in between. The CDR3 region has the DNA TGTGCCAGCAGCGTAGGAGCCCCTGGAGTGGTCTATAGCAATCAGCCCCAGCATTTT. Encoded protein: CASSVGAPGVVYSNQPQHF.

The chain combines TRBV7-9 with TRBJ2-5; 7 nucleotides agree with TRBD1. The CDR3 loop spans 15 amino acids. Germline loops: CDR1 SEHNR, CDR2 FQNEAQ (reference sequence). The ends lost 1 base at V and 7 bases at J; junction bases unmatched: 9. The CDR3 spells CASSLVGRGYATQYF. The CDR3 DNA sequence: TGTGCCAGCAGCTTAGTAGGCAGGGGGTATGCGACCCAGTACTTC.

With regard to this clone: The junction does not match germline at one end; this may be a read error. The chain uses TRBV7-2 and TRBJ2-2; tentative D call: TRBD1 (5 bases). CDR1 SGHTA and CDR2 FQGNSA come from the germline V gene. The CDR3 is 14 amino acids. The CDR3 nucleotides are TGTGCCAGCAGATTAGACAGGAACACCGGGGAGCTGTTTTTT. Its translation is CASRLDRNTGELFF. Together with reference TRBV7-2 and TRBJ2-2, the CDR3 gives the full variable domain: GAGVSQSPSNKVTEKGKDVELRCDPISGHTALYWYRQSLGQGLEFLIYFQGNSAPDKSGLPSDRFSAERTGGSVSTLTIQRTQQEDSAVYLCASRLDRNTGELFFGEGSRLTVL.

This clone is categorized as medium-sized. J is TRBJ2-3 and V is TRBV2; 7 bases match TRBD1. V shed 7 bases and J 3 bases; nucleotides not matched to a gene: 4. This CDR3 is built from 13 residues. Germline lookup yields CDR1 SNHLY and CDR2 FYNNEI. Here the CDR3 reads CASTAQGTDTQYF. CDR3 DNA: TGTGCCAGCACTGCACAGGGGACAGATACGCAGTATTTT.

This clone was detected a few times. This chain uses TRBV4-3 with TRBJ1-6; a possible D gene is TRBD1 (5 bases). This CDR3 spans 17 amino acids. Trimming cost V 3 bases and J 4 bases, with 16 bases left between them. Looked up from germline, CDR1 is LGHNA and CDR2 is YSLEER. CDR3 DNA sequence: TGCGCCAGCAGCCACCTTCGGGGTGAGGGGTATAATTCACCCCTCCACTTT. Translated, it gives CASSHLRGEGYNSPLHF.

This clone came up a few times. V is TRBV6-4 and J is TRBJ2-3; 14 bases agree with TRBD2. Germline CDR1 MRHNA, CDR2 SNTAGT. V was pared by 5 bases and J by 7 bases, with 5 bases of the junction left unmatched. The CDR3 runs 15 residues. This CDR3 reads CASSLTSGGANTQYF. The CDR3 bases are TGTGCCAGCAGTTTGACTAGCGGGGGGGCCAATACGCAGTATTTT.

This clone was observed a few times. CDR3: CASSISLFSGPREETQYF. The CDR3 bases are TGTGCCAGTAGTATTTCTCTGTTCTCCGGCCCCCGAGAGGAGACCCAGTACTTC. This chain connects TRBV19 to TRBJ2-5; D not resolved. Trimming removed 3 bases at V and 5 bases at J, with 25 bases between. CDR3 length: 18 amino acids. Germline CDR1 is LNHDA and CDR2 is SQIVND (reference sequence).

This clone was recorded only once. V and J are TRBV4-3 and TRBJ1-1; weak D call: TRBD1 (5 bases). Germline-derived CDR1 and CDR2 are LGHNA and YSLEER. Trimming removed 4 bases at V and 3 bases at J, with 15 bases between. The CDR3 length is 15 residues. The CDR3 spells CASSPRTWKDTEAFF. The CDR3 DNA sequence: TGCGCCAGCAGCCCTCGGACATGGAAGGACACTGAAGCTTTCTTT.

CDR3 loop: CASSYRPKQFF. As DNA, the CDR3 is TGTGCCAGCAGTTATCGACCGAAGCAGTTCTTC. V and J are TRBV2 and TRBJ2-1; D is uncertain. Per germline, CDR1 SNHLY and CDR2 FYNNEI. The germline V and J ends were trimmed by 5 bases and 11 bases, with 10 bases remaining between them. CDR3 size: 11 residues. Full variable domain (rest looked up from reference TRBV2 and TRBJ2-1): EPEVTQTPSHQVTQMGQEVILRCVPISNHLYFYWYRQILGQKVEFLVSFYNNEISEKSEIFDDQFSVERPDGSNFTLKIRSTKLEDSAMYFCASSYRPKQFFGPGTRLTVL.

This clone was seen more than once but under ten times. The chain combines TRBV7-6 with TRBJ1-4; TRBD1 matches at 7 bases. Germline CDR1 is SGHVS and CDR2 is FNYEAQ. Trimming cost V 1 base and J 7 bases; bases outside gene matches: 9. The CDR3 is 16 amino acids. The CDR3 DNA sequence: TGTGCCAGCAGCTTAGGACGAACAGGGGCCGGTGAAAAACTGTTTTTT. Translated: CASSLGRTGAGEKLFF.

By its share, this clone is large. V gene TRBV27 combines with J gene TRBJ2-1; D gene uncertain. Trimming took off 8 bases at V and 5 bases at J, with 13 bases between the two ends. CDR3 length equals 13 residues. From germline, CDR1 is MNHEY and CDR2 SMNVEV (reference sequence). The CDR3: CASEAPRNNEQFF. CDR3 DNA sequence: TGTGCCAGCGAGGCTCCCCGCAACAATGAGCAGTTCTTC.

CDR3 loop: CASSMGAGAGNQPQHF. The CDR3 DNA reads as TGTGCCAGTAGTATGGGAGCGGGGGCCGGCAATCAGCCCCAGCATTTT. The chain links TRBV19 to TRBJ1-5; the D gene is possibly TRBD1 (6 bases). The CDR3 totals 16 residues. CDR1 and CDR2 (germline): LNHDA, SQIVND (reference sequence). V dropped 3 bases and J dropped 2 bases, with 14 bases sitting between them.

In this sample, this clone turned up a few times. This sequence joins TRBV28 and TRBJ1-4; D remains unclear. Trimming pared 3 bases from V and 11 bases from J, leaving 10 bases between. The germline V gene encodes CDR1 MDHEN and CDR2 SYDVKM. The CDR3 contains 12 residues. CDR3 sequence: CASSFGPVKLFF. The CDR3, as DNA: TGTGCCAGCAGTTTCGGACCCGTGAAACTGTTTTTT.

This clone appeared a few times. The chain employs TRBV6-5 and TRBJ2-7; 8 bases fit TRBD2. The CDR3 is made up of 15 amino acids. J lost 3 bases, V lost 0 bases, and 4 bases had no gene match. In germline, CDR1 is MNHEY, CDR2 SVGAGI. The CDR3 region is CASSYSRGGHYEQYF. CDR3 in DNA: TGTGCCAGCAGTTACTCCCGCGGGGGGCACTACGAGCAGTACTTC.

The CDR3 reads CASSFGDRGHSPLHF. CDR3 nucleotides: TGCGCCAGCAGCTTCGGGGACAGGGGGCATTCACCCCTCCACTTT. V usage is TRBV5-1 and J usage is TRBJ1-6, with TRBD1 identical over 12 bases. Trimming removed 2 bases from V and 8 bases from J; junction bases left unmatched: 2. The CDR3 runs 15 residues. Germline CDR1 SGHRS, CDR2 YFSETQ.

This rearrangement joins TRBV7-9 to TRBJ2-1, with 9 bases identical to TRBD2. The CDR3 totals 16 residues. V lost 5 bases to trimming and J lost 3 bases; unmatched junction nucleotides: 8. Germline-derived CDR1 and CDR2 are SEHNR and FQNEAQ (reference sequence). The CDR3 bases are TGTGCCAGCAGCCTCATGCGGGGGGGAATCTACAATGAGCAGTTCTTC. Translation: CASSLMRGGIYNEQFF.